These T cell receptor beta chains were read from a single sample in a study of shared clonotypes between healthy human individuals. The method was immunoSEQ multiplex PCR; TCRdb's version includes in-frame clones alone and lacks a portion of them. This table holds 2 million to 2.5 million clones, 90% to 97% found once. The sequenced sample was naive CD4+ T cells sorted from blood. These receptors were taken from a man between 18 and 29 years old in good health. Each CDR3 is given with its conserved first and last residue. A D gene is named only where the DNA matches it firmly. Size tells how often a clone was seen (once, few, many) or the class of an expanded clone, and some rows leave it out.

d_gene,v_gene,abundance,CDR3aa
TRBD2,TRBV19,once,CASRPEGPGGYEQYF
TRBD1,TRBV6-5,.,CASSRTGQETQYF
.,TRBV6-5,.,CASSRPGSNSPLHF
TRBD2,TRBV28,.,CASSFLAGEYEQYF
.,TRBV7-9,.,CASSQVTGNYYEQYF
.,TRBV5-1,once,CASSFATDSYEQYF
.,TRBV6-6,.,CASSYSNGVTGELFF
.,TRBV5-1,.,CASSPQHLSRPDVYEQYF
TRBD1,TRBV11-2,once,CASSTIGDRGGTEAFF
.,TRBV6-5,.,CASTPVLGTEAFF
TRBD2,TRBV4-1,.,CASSQDPGLAGRNEQFF
TRBD1,TRBV5-4,.,CASSSGTANTGELFF
TRBD1,TRBV5-1,.,CASRVTGAYEQYF
.,TRBV6-5,.,CASSYSGAQYNSPLHF
.,TRBV27,.,CASSFGGLSSYNEQFF
.,TRBV6-6,.,CASRLPQDFGNTIYF
.,TRBV6-5,.,CASIENTEAFF
.,TRBV7-8,.,CASSLSTADQPQHF
TRBD1,TRBV6-5,.,CASSRQGASPLHF
.,TRBV10-2,many,CASSIAHDTQYF
TRBD1,TRBV4-3,.,CASSQDRQGVAEKLFF
TRBD1,TRBV27,.,CASRFAQPGQGGNQPQHF
.,TRBV28,.,CASSVRGGTRRAGLETLHF
TRBD1,TRBV10-3,once,CAIRQGPHTEAFF
.,TRBV28,once,CASSLFRANTIYF
.,TRBV13,.,CASSLALRTVSTDTQYF
.,TRBV21-1,once,CASSDRQGANQPQHF
TRBD2,TRBV5-1,.,CASSFGGTSGGLTDTQYF
.,TRBV7-8,.,CASSLGAGDILPYEQYF
.,TRBV19,few,CASSTLFGTANSPLHF
TRBD2,TRBV7-2,.,CASSLAGGETQYF
TRBD1,TRBV2,.,CASRGDRANYGYTF
TRBD1,TRBV5-4,once,CASSSEGTVETQYF
.,TRBV6-5,.,CASRMGIPYEQYF
TRBD1,TRBV19,.,CASSTLTGNLHF